The 24 T cell receptor beta chains listed next were all sequenced from one sample in a study of cytomegalovirus exposure and HLA in healthy donors. Assay used: immunoSEQ multiplex PCR; TCRdb lists only in-frame clones, some missing. The sample carries hundreds of thousands of clones, 90% recorded once. The sequenced material came from PBMCs. These receptors were collected from a woman aged 30 to 39 in good health and CMV-seronegative.

This clone came up once. The J gene is TRBJ2-7, the V gene TRBV9, with D perhaps TRBD1 (6 bases). The CDR3 has 14 residues. V gave up 4 bases and J gave up 4 bases, with 15 bases separating them. Germline CDR1 is SGDLS and CDR2 is YYNGEE. CDR3 bases: TGTGCCAGCAGCCCAGGGGTGTCTGGGTACGAGCAGTACTTC. This encodes CASSPGVSGYEQYF.

The V call is TRBV11-2, the J call TRBJ1-2, with 8 bases lining up with TRBD1. CDR1 and CDR2 from the germline V gene are SGHAT and FQNNGV. Losses at the gene ends were 0 bases for V and 8 bases for J; bases not matched to a gene: 8. The CDR3 spans 15 residues. The CDR3, as DNA: TGTGCCAGCAGCTTAGATAGCAGGGGGCACGGCGGCTACACCTTC. This codes for CASSLDSRGHGGYTF. Based on the CDR3 plus reference TRBV11-2 and TRBJ1-2, the full variable domain is EAGVAQSPRYKIIEKRQSVAFWCNPISGHATLYWYQQILGQGPKLLIQFQNNGVVDDSQLPKDRFSAERLKGVDSTLKIQPAKLEDSAVYLCASSLDSRGHGGYTFGSGTRLTVV.

The J gene is TRBJ2-2, the V gene TRBV19; 10 positions agree with TRBD2. The V gene's germline CDR1 is LNHDA and CDR2 SQIVND (reference sequence). With V trimmed by 8 bases and J by 1 base, 4 bases remained unmatched. This CDR3 comprises 15 residues. CDR3 residues: CASLLAGQNTGELFF. CDR3 coding DNA: TGTGCCAGTTTACTAGCGGGGCAGAACACCGGGGAGCTGTTTTTT.

This chain connects TRBV30 to TRBJ2-7; TRBD2 matches 12 bases. V was pared by 0 bases and J by 5 bases, with 17 bases of the junction left unmatched. Germline assignment: CDR1 GTSNPN and CDR2 SVGIG (reference sequence). The CDR3 covers 19 residues. CDR3: CAWSVPWGVTSGRRDEQYF. The CDR3 nucleotides read TGTGCCTGGAGTGTCCCCTGGGGGGTTACTAGCGGGAGGAGAGACGAGCAGTACTTC.

V gene TRBV28 combines with J gene TRBJ1-2; 9 bases are shared with TRBD1. The length of the CDR3 is 16 residues. J gave up 4 bases and V 4 bases, and 10 bases lay outside the gene matches. Germline V CDR1 and CDR2: MDHEN, SYDVKM. In DNA form, the CDR3 reads TGTGCCAGCAGTTCGGATAGGACAGGGGCTGGCTATGGCTACACCTTC. Encoded protein: CASSSDRTGAGYGYTF.

This clone was counted once. This chain uses TRBV27 with TRBJ1-1; D gene ambiguous. The CDR3 covers 14 residues. Germline loops: CDR1 MNHEY, CDR2 SMNVEV (reference sequence). V lost 3 bases and J lost 1, with 9 bases in between. The CDR3 spells CASSFRDPNTEAFF. In DNA, the CDR3 is TGTGCCAGCAGTTTTAGGGATCCGAACACTGAAGCTTTCTTT.

The V gene is TRBV9, the J gene TRBJ2-5; D may match TRBD1 or TRBD2 (5 bases each). From germline, CDR1 is SGDLS and CDR2 YYNGEE. This CDR3 is built from 14 residues. V dropped 4 bases and J dropped 3 bases, with 13 bases sitting between them. CDR3 residues: CASSQGPVKETQYF. As DNA, the CDR3 is TGTGCCAGCAGCCAGGGACCCGTCAAAGAGACCCAGTACTTC.

This clone was counted only a few times. The rearrangement joins TRBV30 to TRBJ1-1; D gene uncertain. CDR3 size: 13 residues. Between the trimmed V and J ends, which lost 0 bases and 4 bases, there was a span of 9 bases. Germline V gene data show CDR1 as GTSNPN and CDR2 as SVGIG (reference sequence). CDR3 coding DNA: TGTGCCTGGAGTGTACTAGGGTCCACTGAAGCTTTCTTT. As protein: CAWSVLGSTEAFF.

V is TRBV2 and J is TRBJ1-4; maybe TRBD1 (6 bases). From germline, CDR1 is SNHLY and CDR2 FYNNEI. V was clipped by 8 bases and J by 3 bases, with 19 bases between them. This CDR3 contains 16 residues. The CDR3 here is CASSRQVVAANEKLFF. In nucleotides, the CDR3 is TGTGCCAGCTCACGACAGGTAGTAGCGGCTAATGAAAAACTGTTTTTT. The variable domain in full, completed from reference TRBV2 and TRBJ1-4, reads EPEVTQTPSHQVTQMGQEVILRCVPISNHLYFYWYRQILGQKVEFLVSFYNNEISEKSEIFDDQFSVERPDGSNFTLKIRSTKLEDSAMYFCASSRQVVAANEKLFFGSGTQLSVL.

V usage is TRBV7-9 and J usage is TRBJ2-7; D could derive from TRBD1 or TRBD2 (5 bases each). CDR3 length equals 15 residues. V was clipped by 5 bases and J by 0 bases, with 14 bases between them. The germline V gene has CDR1 SEHNR and CDR2 FQNEAQ (reference sequence). CDR3 DNA: TGTGCCAGCAGCCGGGACGGCGATGGCTCCTACGAGCAGTACTTC. It translates to CASSRDGDGSYEQYF.

V and J are TRBV19 and TRBJ1-5, with D possibly TRBD1 on 6 matching bases. This CDR3 has 13 residues. The germline V gene has CDR1 LNHDA and CDR2 SQIVND (reference sequence). Trimming pared 6 bases from V and 3 bases from J, leaving 9 bases between. As DNA, the CDR3 is TGTGCCAGTAGCAGACAGGCCAATCAGCCCCAGCATTTT. Its protein is CASSRQANQPQHF.

Concerning this clone: The sample has other DNA sequences that encode this CDR3 too. The chain links TRBV27 to TRBJ2-7; D remains unclear. The CDR3 spans 13 residues. Germline CDR1 is MNHEY and CDR2 is SMNVEV (reference sequence). The germline V and J ends were trimmed by 0 bases and 2 bases, with 5 bases remaining between them. CDR3 in DNA: TGTGCCAGCAGTTTATCTCCAGCCTACGAGCAGTACTTC. Translating it yields CASSLSPAYEQYF.

This clone was observed once. The rearrangement joins TRBV7-8 to TRBJ2-4; a weak D match, TRBD1 (5 bases). The CDR3 loop spans 15 amino acids. CDR1 and CDR2 from the germline V gene are SGHVS and FQNEAQ. Trimming took 5 bases from V and 5 from J, leaving 16 bases between them. The CDR3: CASSQYKGSENIQYF. The CDR3 bases are TGTGCCAGCAGCCAGTACAAGGGGTCTGAAAACATTCAGTACTTC.

This chain joins TRBV28 and TRBJ2-7; 8 positions agree with TRBD1. The CDR3 is made up of 15 amino acids. CDR1 is MDHEN, CDR2 SYDVKM, per germline. Trimming cost V 3 bases and J 7 bases; bases outside gene matches: 11. CDR3 residues: CASSFPGQVLREQYF. As DNA, the CDR3 is TGTGCCAGCAGTTTTCCGGGACAGGTCCTCCGGGAGCAGTACTTC.

On this clone: Other DNA sequences in the sample encode the same CDR3. The chain couples TRBV5-6 to TRBJ2-5; the D is unclear. Germline V gene sequence: CDR1 SGHDT, CDR2 YYEEEE. This CDR3 contains 14 residues. V lost 0 bases, J lost 0 bases, and 6 bases lay in between. The CDR3 bases are TGTGCCAGCAGCTTGGATCGGTACCAAGAGACCCAGTACTTC. Protein: CASSLDRYQETQYF.

The rearrangement links TRBV13 to TRBJ2-4; 7 bases align to TRBD2. This CDR3 contains 15 residues. The germline gives CDR1 PRHDT, CDR2 FYEKMQ (reference sequence). V shed 5 bases, J shed 5 bases, and the junction held 9 bases outside the gene matches. This chain's CDR3 is CASSTPGGIENIQYF. The CDR3 coding sequence is TGTGCCAGCAGCACTCCGGGAGGTATAGAAAACATTCAGTACTTC.

The gene calls are TRBV30 and TRBJ2-5; D perhaps matches TRBD1 (6 bases). Per germline, CDR1 GTSNPN and CDR2 SVGIG (reference sequence). This CDR3 has 15 residues. The germline V and J ends were trimmed by 2 bases and 5 bases, with 18 bases remaining between them. The CDR3 region has the DNA TGTGCCTGGAGTATGGGCAGGGGAAACGTCGAGACCCAGTACTTC. Amino acids: CAWSMGRGNVETQYF. The entire variable domain, with the rest obtained from reference TRBV30 and TRBJ2-5, is as follows: SQTIHQWPATLVQPVGSPLSLECTVEGTSNPNLYWYRQAAGRGLQLLFYSVGIGQISSEVPQNLSASRPQDRQFILSSKKLLLSDSGFYLCAWSMGRGNVETQYFGPGTRLLVL.

The CDR3, as DNA: TGTGCCAGCAGCTTAATCCGGGGCGGAGCTAGCACAGATACGCAGTATTTT. This translates into CASSLIRGGASTDTQYF. The chain couples TRBV11-2 to TRBJ2-3; D is possibly TRBD1 or TRBD2 (5 bases each). The length of the CDR3 is 17 residues. Between the trimmed V and J ends, which lost 2 bases and 0 bases, there was a span of 15 bases. The germline V gene has CDR1 SGHAT and CDR2 FQNNGV.

In DNA, the CDR3 is TGTGCCAGCAGAAGACTAGCGGGAGGGAACTACAATGAGCAGTTCTTC. This gives the protein CASRRLAGGNYNEQFF. This chain uses TRBV2 with TRBJ2-1, with 14 bases matching TRBD2. CDR3 length: 16 residues. Germline V lookup: CDR1 SNHLY, CDR2 FYNNEI. The V gene end was trimmed by 6 bases and the J gene end by 3 bases; junction bases not matched to a gene: 4.

V gene TRBV27 combines with J gene TRBJ2-7, with 12 positions matching TRBD2. The CDR3 extends over 13 amino acids. V trimming: 8 bases; J trimming: 5 bases; junction bases outside the gene matches: 4. CDR1 MNHEY and CDR2 SMNVEV come from the germline V gene (reference sequence). This CDR3 is CASRLAGAHEQYF. In DNA form, the CDR3 reads TGTGCCAGCCGACTAGCGGGAGCCCACGAGCAGTACTTC.

The CDR3 bases are TGTGCCAGCAGCTCGTTACATCTCACAGATACGCAGTATTTT. It specifies CASSSLHLTDTQYF. The chain couples TRBV7-8 to TRBJ2-3; D uncertain. Trimming cost V 4 bases and J 2 bases, with 10 bases left between them. The CDR3 totals 14 residues. Germline assignment: CDR1 SGHVS and CDR2 FQNEAQ.

The chain combines TRBV27 with TRBJ2-7; D is tentatively TRBD1 or TRBD2 (5 bases each). CDR3 length: 15 amino acids. Germline V gene lookup returns CDR1 MNHEY and CDR2 SMNVEV (reference sequence). Trimming cost V 6 bases and J 1 base, with 16 bases left between them. The CDR3 spells CASSPSPGRSYEQYF. CDR3 DNA: TGTGCCAGCAGCCCGTCCCCGGGGCGTTCCTACGAGCAGTACTTC.

The chain carries TRBV4-3 and TRBJ2-1, with 9 bases that match TRBD2. CDR1 is LGHNA, CDR2 YSLEER, per germline. V lost 4 bases to trimming and J lost 7 bases; unmatched junction nucleotides: 14. The CDR3 has 17 amino acids. CDR3 loop: CASSLTLAGGPLNEQFF. The CDR3 nucleotides are TGCGCCAGCAGCCTTACCCTTGCGGGAGGGCCTCTGAATGAGCAGTTCTTC.

CDR3 sequence reads: CASSLVGLAGGPRYDEQYF. CDR3 DNA sequence: TGTGCCAGCAGCTTAGTCGGACTAGCGGGAGGGCCAAGGTACGACGAGCAGTACTTC. The J gene is TRBJ2-7, the V gene TRBV7-6, with 15 bases lining up with TRBD2. CDR1 SGHVS and CDR2 FNYEAQ come from the germline V gene. This CDR3 comprises 19 residues. Losses at the gene ends were 1 base for V and 5 bases for J; bases not matched to a gene: 12.